These T cell receptor beta chains were read from a single sample in a study of blood T cell repertoires in COVID-19. Sequencing used immunoSEQ multiplex PCR; TCRdb keeps in-frame clones, though not all of them. The sample gives around 140,000 clones, around four fifths of which show up once; around 3.7% is in the top ten. The sample comprised PBMCs or T cells enriched from blood (not recorded which). The receptors come from a woman between 50 and 59 years old with acute COVID-19. Each CDR3 is given without its conserved first and last residue.

v_call | cdr3_aa
TRBV7-7 | ASSPASTGELF
TRBV5-1 | ASSLGTSARSYEQY
TRBV9 | ASSPRGSGGNTIY
TRBV13 | ASSLRGGAPEQY
TRBV6-5 | ASSGQGQSTGELF
TRBV18 | ASSPRQGLDTQY
TRBV11-2 | ASSLAGTGGMYWT
TRBV7-2 | ASSSSGGFYEQY
TRBV3-1/TRBV3-2 | ASSQGLPGQGAPQPQH
TRBV5-4 | ASSLPQSSGNTIY
TRBV30 | AWSVDASGSGNGYT
TRBV5-1 | ASSGQLTGELF
TRBV7-3 | ASSQGQGHYEQY
TRBV21-1 | ASIETSSGSTDTQY
TRBV5-5 | ASSMDYYQETQY
TRBV11-3 | ASSFWDRKNTEAF
TRBV7-2 | ASSLGSGRWF
TRBV11-3 | ASSFSTGGNTEAF
TRBV7-9 | ASSSGTEVYSNQPQH
TRBV3-1/TRBV3-2 | GSAGSLQYGYT
TRBV19 | ASSVQGAKTGELF
TRBV7-2 | ASSYAGMGETQY
TRBV2 | ASSPVDGGNEKLF
TRBV11-2 | ASRTSGYSYNEQF
TRBV11-2 | ASSSPPSLGELF
TRBV6-2/TRBV6-3 | ASSYLVLARLGANNEQF
TRBV9 | ASSADPLAGKTEAF
TRBV9 | ASSVATGGREQY
TRBV27 | ASSLPASGRADNEQF
TRBV10-3 | ASADTPLYGYT
TRBV5-4 | ASSPPGPGTQY
TRBV5-4 | ASSRSGSGTDTQY
TRBV10-3 | AISALGQINSGNTIY
TRBV5-1 | ASSLFGGPMNTEAF
TRBV27 | ASSSLVRRETQY
TRBV11-2 | ASSLLGATYEQY
TRBV30 | AWSGGGEAF
TRBV2 | ASSELRTGGLSGANVLT
TRBV7-2 | ASSLSGGVVETQY
TRBV18 | ASSQATGSTDTQY
TRBV2 | ASSVGTGGTNTIY
TRBV5-1 | ASSLGGMNTEAF
TRBV30 | AWSHRGHQPQH